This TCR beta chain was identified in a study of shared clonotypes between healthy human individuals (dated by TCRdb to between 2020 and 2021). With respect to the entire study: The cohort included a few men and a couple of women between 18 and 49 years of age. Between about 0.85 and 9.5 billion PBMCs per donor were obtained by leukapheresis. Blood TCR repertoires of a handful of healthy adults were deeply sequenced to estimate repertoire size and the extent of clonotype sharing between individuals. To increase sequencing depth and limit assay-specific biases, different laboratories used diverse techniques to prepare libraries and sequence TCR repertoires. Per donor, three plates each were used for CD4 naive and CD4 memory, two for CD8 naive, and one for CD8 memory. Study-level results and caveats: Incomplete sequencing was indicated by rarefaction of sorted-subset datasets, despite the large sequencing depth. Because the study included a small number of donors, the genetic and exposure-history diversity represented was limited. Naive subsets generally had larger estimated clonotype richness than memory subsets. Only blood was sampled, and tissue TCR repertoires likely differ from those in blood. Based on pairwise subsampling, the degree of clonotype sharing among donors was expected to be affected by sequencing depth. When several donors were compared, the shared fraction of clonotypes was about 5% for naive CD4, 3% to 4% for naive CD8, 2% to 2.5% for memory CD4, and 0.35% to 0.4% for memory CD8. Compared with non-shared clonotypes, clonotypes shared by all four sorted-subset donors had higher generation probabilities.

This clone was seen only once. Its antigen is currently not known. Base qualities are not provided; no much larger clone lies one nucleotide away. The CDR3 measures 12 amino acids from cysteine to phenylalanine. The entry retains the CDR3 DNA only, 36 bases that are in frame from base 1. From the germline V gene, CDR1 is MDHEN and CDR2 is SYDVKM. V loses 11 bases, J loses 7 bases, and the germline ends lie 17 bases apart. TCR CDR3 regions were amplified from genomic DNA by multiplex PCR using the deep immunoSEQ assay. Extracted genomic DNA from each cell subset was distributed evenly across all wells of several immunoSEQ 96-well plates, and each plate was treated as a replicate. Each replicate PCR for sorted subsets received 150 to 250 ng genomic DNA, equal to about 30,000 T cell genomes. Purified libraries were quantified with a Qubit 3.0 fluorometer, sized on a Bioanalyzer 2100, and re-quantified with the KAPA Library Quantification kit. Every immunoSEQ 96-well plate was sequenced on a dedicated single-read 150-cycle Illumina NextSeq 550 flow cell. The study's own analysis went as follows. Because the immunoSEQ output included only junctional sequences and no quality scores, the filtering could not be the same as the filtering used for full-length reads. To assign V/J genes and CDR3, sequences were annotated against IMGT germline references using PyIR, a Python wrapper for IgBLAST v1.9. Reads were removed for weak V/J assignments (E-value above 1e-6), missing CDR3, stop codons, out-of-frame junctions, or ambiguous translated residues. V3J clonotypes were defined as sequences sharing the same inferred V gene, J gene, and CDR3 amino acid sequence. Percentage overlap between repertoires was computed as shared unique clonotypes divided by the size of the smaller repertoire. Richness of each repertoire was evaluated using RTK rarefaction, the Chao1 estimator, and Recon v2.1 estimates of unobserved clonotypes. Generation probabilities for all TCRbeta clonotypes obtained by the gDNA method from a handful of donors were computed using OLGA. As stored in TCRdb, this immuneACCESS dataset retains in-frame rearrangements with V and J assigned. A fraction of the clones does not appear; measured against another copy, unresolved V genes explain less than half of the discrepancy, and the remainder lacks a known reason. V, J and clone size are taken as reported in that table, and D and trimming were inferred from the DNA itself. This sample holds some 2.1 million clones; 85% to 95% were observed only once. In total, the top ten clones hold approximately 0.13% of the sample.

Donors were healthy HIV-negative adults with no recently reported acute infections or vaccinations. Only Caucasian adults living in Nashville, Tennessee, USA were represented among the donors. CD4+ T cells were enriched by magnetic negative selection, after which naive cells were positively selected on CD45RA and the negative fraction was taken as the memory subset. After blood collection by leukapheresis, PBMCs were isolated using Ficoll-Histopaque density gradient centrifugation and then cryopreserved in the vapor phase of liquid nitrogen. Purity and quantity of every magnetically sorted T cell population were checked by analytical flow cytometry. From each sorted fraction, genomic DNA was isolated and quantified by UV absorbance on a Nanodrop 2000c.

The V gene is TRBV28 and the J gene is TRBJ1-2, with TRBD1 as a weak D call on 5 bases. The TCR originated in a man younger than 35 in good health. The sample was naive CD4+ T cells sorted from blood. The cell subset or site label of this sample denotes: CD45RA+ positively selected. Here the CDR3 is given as CASTGTDSGYTF. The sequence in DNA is TGTGCCTCAACAGGTACAGACAGTGGCTACACCTTC.